This TCR beta chain appears in the sequencing data of a study of T cells after posttransplantation cyclophosphamide. Profiled with immunoSEQ multiplex PCR; TCRdb holds only in-frame clones, not every one. The profile covers about 21,000 clones, with roughly 98% appearing a single time and 0.1% to 0.15% taken by the ten largest. The V end lost 6 bases, the J end lost 0 bases, and 18 bases lay between the germline ends. The germline V gene has CDR1 SGHAT and CDR2 FQNNGV. The CDR3 is 16 residues long. A note on this clone: As yet, its antigen is unknown.

General study findings and limits: TRB clonality was highly associated with recipient CMV seropositivity and reactivation.

On the day of bone marrow donation, the related graft donor provided peripheral blood. Sequenced: naive CD8+ T cells sorted from PBMCs. The sequence was obtained from a man between 40 and 49 years old in good health, CMV-negative, and a related stem cell transplant donor. The V gene is TRBV11-2, the J gene TRBJ2-7; D is possibly TRBD1 (7 bases). The CDR3: CASSSWRGLSSYEQYF. DNA of the CDR3: TGTGCCAGCAGTTCATGGAGGGGGCTAAGCTCCTACGAGCAGTACTTC.